Presented here are 7 T cell receptor beta chains from one specimen sequenced in a study of OX40 agonist ivuxolimab in advanced cancers. Some clones are missing from TCRdb's copy, which holds only in-frame ones; the method was immunoSEQ multiplex PCR. The sample lists more than 30,000 clones; 86% were seen once. The source was CD4+ or CD8+ T cells sorted from blood, collected in a trial of the OX40 agonist ivuxolimab. The receptors derive from an adult with an advanced solid tumor such as melanoma, head and neck, liver or kidney cancer.

The chain employs TRBV7-2 and TRBJ2-1; TRBD2 is a possible D gene (6 bases). V lost 5 bases to trimming and J lost 8 bases, with 10 bases between them. The V gene's germline CDR1 is SGHTA and CDR2 FQGNSA. There are 12 residues in the CDR3. CDR3: CASSRRRDEQFF. CDR3 bases: TGTGCCAGCAGCAGAAGGAGGGATGAGCAGTTCTTC.

The rearrangement joins TRBV14 to TRBJ1-2; D perhaps matches TRBD1 (5 bases). This CDR3 has 14 amino acids. Per the germline V gene, CDR1 is SGHDN and CDR2 is FVKESK. With 1 base removed from V and 6 bases from J, the gap between germline ends came to 12 bases. CDR3 DNA sequence: TGTGCCAGCAGCCAAGCCGGGGGAGATGATGGCTACACCTTC. This sequence encodes CASSQAGGDDGYTF.

The V call is TRBV4-1, the J call TRBJ2-7; the match to TRBD1 covers 11 bases. This CDR3 is 15 amino acids long. The V segment lost 4 bases and the J segment 9 bases; nucleotides outside the gene matches: 11. Germline CDR1 is MGHRA and CDR2 is YSYEKL. The CDR3 loop reads CASSPRGDRGMGQYF. The CDR3 DNA reads TGCGCCAGCAGCCCCAGAGGGGACAGGGGGATGGGGCAGTACTTC.

V usage is TRBV18 and J usage is TRBJ1-1, with 7 bases identical to TRBD1. Trimming took 1 base from V and 3 from J; bases not matched to a gene: 2. Per germline, CDR1 KGHSH and CDR2 LQKENI. This CDR3 comprises 14 residues. The CDR3 DNA follows: TGTGCCAGCTCACCACAGGGGGCGGACACTGAAGCTTTCTTT. It encodes CASSPQGADTEAFF.

The chain uses TRBV10-3 and TRBJ2-3; possible D gene TRBD2, 7 bases. This CDR3 is 13 amino acids long. Germline lookup yields CDR1 ENHRY and CDR2 SYGVKD. V was pared by 10 bases and J by 2 bases, with 13 bases between. This chain's CDR3 is CATGGLDTDTQYF. In DNA form, the CDR3 reads TGTGCCACCGGGGGGCTAGACACAGATACGCAGTATTTT.

This sequence joins TRBV18 and TRBJ1-6; D is perhaps TRBD1 (5 bases). Germline V gives CDR1 KGHSH, CDR2 LQKENI. The ends were cut back, 3 bases at V and 7 bases at J, with 10 bases in the middle. The CDR3 is 14 amino acids. CDR3 DNA sequence: TGTGCCAGCTCACCGGGGACGGGGAATTCACCCCTCCACTTT. Its protein product is CASSPGTGNSPLHF.

The chain couples TRBV5-1 to TRBJ1-4, with 7 bases fitting TRBD1. The germline V gene encodes CDR1 SGHRS and CDR2 YFSETQ. After removal of 4 bases from V and 0 bases from J, the junction contained 3 bases not matched to a gene. The CDR3 is 15 residues long. The CDR3 sequence is CASSPTGATNEKLFF. CDR3 coding DNA: TGCGCCAGCAGCCCTACAGGGGCAACTAATGAAAAACTGTTTTTT.